What follows are 5 T cell receptor beta chains derived from one specimen sequenced in a study of siplizumab effects on memory and regulatory T cells (dated 2019 in TCRdb). Library construction relied on the immunoSEQ multiplex PCR assay. TCRdb provides this immuneACCESS table in a form limited to in-frame rearrangements. Some clones are lacking; in checked studies, under half of them reflect an unresolved V gene, and why the rest are absent is not known. Recorded for this sample are about 120,000 clones; approximately 92% of them occurred a single time. 0.16% of the sample is in the top ten clones. Material: non-Treg CD4+ T cells sorted from blood. The cell subset or site label for this specimen denotes: FACS-sorted unstimulated CD4+ non-regulatory T cells. The receptors come from a human donor in good health.

The chain joins TRBV5-1 to TRBJ1-2, with 8 bases matching TRBD1. The CDR3 spans 13 residues. V was pared by 4 bases and J by 7 bases, with 6 bases of the junction left unmatched. Per germline, CDR1 SGHRS and CDR2 YFSETQ. The CDR3 DNA follows: TGCGCCAGCAGCCTCGGACAGGGAGCTGGCTACACCTTC. Its protein product is CASSLGQGAGYTF.

The CDR3: CASTRGGVNTEAFF. The CDR3 coding sequence is TGTGCCAGCACCCGTGGAGGGGTTAACACTGAAGCTTTCTTT. The V and J genes are TRBV5-5 and TRBJ1-1; D is perhaps TRBD1 (5 bases). CDR1 SGHKS and CDR2 YYEKEE come from the germline V gene (reference sequence). The V end was cut by 6 bases, the J end by 2 bases, with 14 bases between. CDR3 length: 14 residues.

The rearrangement links TRBV19 to TRBJ2-2, with D unresolved. The germline V gene encodes CDR1 LNHDA and CDR2 SQIVND (reference sequence). This CDR3 contains 15 residues. V was cut by 5 bases and J by 3 bases, with 13 bases left in between. The CDR3 DNA follows: TGTGCCAGTAGTCCCGAAAATTCGGACACCGGGGAGCTGTTTTTT. As protein: CASSPENSDTGELFF.

This clone came up once. The chain has TRBV29-1 and TRBJ1-1; D is possibly TRBD1 (6 bases). Per the germline V gene, CDR1 is SQVTM and CDR2 is ANQGSEA. With 4 bases removed from V and 1 base from J, the gap between germline ends came to 10 bases. The CDR3 has 13 amino acids. The CDR3 coding sequence is TGCAGCGTTGCGGGACACCAGAACACTGAAGCTTTCTTT. It translates to CSVAGHQNTEAFF.

This rearrangement joins TRBV14 to TRBJ2-1; tentatively, D is TRBD2 (5 bases). The ends were cut back, 4 bases at V and 0 bases at J, with 13 bases in the middle. The CDR3 extends over 16 amino acids. Germline lookup yields CDR1 SGHDN and CDR2 FVKESK. CDR3 sequence: CASSRDPGISYNEQFF. The CDR3 region has the DNA TGTGCCAGCAGCCGTGATCCGGGAATCTCCTACAATGAGCAGTTCTTC. The full variable domain, its missing parts supplied by reference TRBV14 and TRBJ2-1, is EAGVTQFPSHSVIEKGQTVTLRCDPISGHDNLYWYRRVMGKEIKFLLHFVKESKQDESGMPNNRFLAERTGGTYSTLKVQPAELEDSGVYFCASSRDPGISYNEQFFGPGTRLTVL.